The 2 T cell receptor beta chains reported below all come from one sample, sequenced in a study of T cells in tuberculosis. Sequenced by immunoSEQ multiplex PCR; TCRdb stores in-frame clones only, minus some. This sample yields about 20,000 clones, of which 80% to 90% are seen a single time; roughly 14% belongs to the top ten. Sequencing used PBMCs. The receptors derive from a donor under 30 with latent tuberculosis or without tuberculosis infection.

The chain has TRBV6-5 and TRBJ1-1; possible D gene TRBD1, 6 bases. V lost 7 bases and J lost 5, with 20 bases in between. The CDR3 spans 15 residues. Germline lookup yields CDR1 MNHEY and CDR2 SVGAGI. CDR3 sequence (DNA): TGTGCCAGCACCTTTTCGACCAGGGGATCGACTGAAGCTTTCTTT. It translates to CASTFSTRGSTEAFF.

In this sample, this clone turned up once. This rearrangement joins TRBV5-4 to TRBJ2-2; 7 nucleotides line up with TRBD1. Looked up from germline, CDR1 is SGHNT and CDR2 is YYREEE (reference sequence). CDR3 length equals 15 residues. The J segment lost 4 bases and the V segment lost 0 bases, leaving 3 bases of the junction unmatched. The chain's CDR3 is CASSLGTGVTGELFF. The CDR3 bases are TGTGCCAGCAGCTTGGGGACAGGAGTCACCGGGGAGCTGTTTTTT.